The 19 T cell receptor beta chains presented below share a single source sample, sequenced in a study of T-cell memory formation after mild COVID-19. One entry per CDR3 protein, called by TCRdb with MiXCR from the 5' RACE reads. The sample includes 410,000 or so distinct CDR3 sequences, under 25% of them seen just once. Sequencing was done on a sample of PBMCs or a T cell subset sorted from them (not recorded which). These receptors originate from an adult woman who had mild COVID-19 (a few samples of this study predate the infection). Cell type and time point are not known.

This sequence joins TRBV5-1 and TRBJ2-1; tentative D call: TRBD2 (7 bases). From germline, CDR1 is SGHRS and CDR2 YFSETQ. The germline V and J ends were trimmed by 6 bases and 7 bases, with 17 bases remaining between them. CDR3 length equals 14 residues. The CDR3 spells CASTEGGAGNEQFF. CDR3 DNA: TGCGCCAGCACAGAGGGGGGGGCCGGGAATGAGCAGTTCTTC.

This clonotype was counted only a few times. The rearrangement uses TRBV29-1 and TRBJ2-1; TRBD2 is a possible D gene (6 bases). Germline V gene data show CDR1 as SQVTM and CDR2 as ANQGSEA. The CDR3 has 16 amino acids. Trimming shortened V by 8 bases and J by 5 bases, and 25 bases separated the two germline ends. The chain's CDR3 is CSTLPLARGLDNEQFF. CDR3 nucleotides: TGCAGCACATTGCCACTAGCAAGAGGCTTAGACAATGAGCAGTTCTTC.

The chain uses TRBV5-1 and TRBJ1-1, with a tentative D call TRBD1 (5 bases). The germline V and J ends were trimmed by 3 bases and 5 bases, with 11 bases remaining between them. CDR1 SGHRS and CDR2 YFSETQ come from the germline V gene. The CDR3 is 13 amino acids. Here the CDR3 DNA reads TGCGCCAGCAGCTGGGGGGGAAATACTGAAGCTTTCTTT. Its protein product is CASSWGGNTEAFF.

The chain joins TRBV29-1 to TRBJ2-1; D is unresolved. CDR1 is SQVTM, CDR2 ANQGSEA, per germline. CDR3 length equals 13 residues. The CDR3 DNA follows: TGCACCCTGTTCGATGAATCCTACAATGAGCAGTTCTTC. Encoded protein: CTLFDESYNEQFF.

The chain joins TRBV7-9 to TRBJ1-2, with D tentatively TRBD1 (6 bases). Germline V CDR1 and CDR2: SEHNR, FQNEAQ (reference sequence). The CDR3 extends over 12 amino acids. V shed 5 bases and J shed 8 bases, with 12 bases lying between them. CDR3 in DNA: TGTGCCAGCAGCCAAGGGGGGGCAGGCTACACCTTC. This sequence encodes CASSQGGAGYTF.

This clonotype was seen only a few times. This chain connects TRBV5-6 to TRBJ2-5; 11 positions agree with TRBD2. The CDR3 is 16 amino acids. The V gene end was trimmed by 3 bases and the J gene end by 1 base; junction bases not matched to a gene: 5. Germline V lookup: CDR1 SGHDT, CDR2 YYEEEE. CDR3 sequence (DNA): TGTGCCAGCAGCTGGCGACTAGCGGGGATCCAAGAGACCCAGTACTTC. This translates into CASSWRLAGIQETQYF.

The chain recombines TRBV5-1 with TRBJ2-2, with D possibly TRBD1 on 7 matching bases. This CDR3 is built from 16 residues. V lost 0 bases and J lost 5, with 14 bases in between. The germline V gene has CDR1 SGHRS and CDR2 YFSETQ. The CDR3 reads CASSLEARGRTGELFF. DNA for the CDR3: TGCGCCAGCAGCTTGGAGGCCAGGGGGAGGACCGGGGAGCTGTTTTTT.

This clonotype was seen only a few times. J is TRBJ2-3 and V is TRBV24-1, with D possibly matching TRBD2 (6 bases). There are 14 residues in the CDR3. Germline V CDR1 and CDR2: KGHDR, SFDVKD. V was cut by 8 bases and J by 6 bases, with 17 bases left in between. CDR3 in amino acids: CATTSTRDSDTQYF. CDR3 sequence (DNA): TGTGCCACCACTAGCACTAGGGACTCCGATACGCAGTATTTT.

This clonotype was detected a few times. The rearrangement joins TRBV30 to TRBJ2-1; perhaps TRBD1 as D (6 bases). CDR1 is GTSNPN and CDR2 is SVGIG in the germline V gene (reference sequence). V lost 3 bases, J lost 4 bases, and 16 bases lay in between. The CDR3 contains 15 residues. The CDR3 sequence is CAWRGQGLRYNEQFF. The CDR3 bases are TGTGCCTGGAGGGGTCAGGGGTTACGTTACAATGAGCAGTTCTTC.

The CDR3 region is CASSSRGLEPQHF. The DNA for the CDR3 is TGTGCCAGCAGTTCCAGGGGGCTAGAGCCCCAGCATTTT. The chain employs TRBV12-3 or TRBV12-4 and TRBJ1-5; 8 bases map to TRBD1. The CDR3 totals 13 residues. The V and J ends lost 4 bases and 8 bases, in that order; junction bases with no gene match: 4.

This clonotype was counted a few times. The chain recombines TRBV5-1 with TRBJ2-1; TRBD2 agrees at 7 bases. The CDR3 consists of 16 residues. V lost 4 bases and J lost 2; bases outside the gene matches: 9. Looked up from germline, CDR1 is SGHRS and CDR2 is YFSETQ. CDR3 residues: CASSPLAGDAYNEQFF. The CDR3 DNA reads TGCGCCAGCAGCCCACTTGCGGGAGACGCCTACAATGAGCAGTTCTTC.

This clonotype was seen only a few times. The CDR3 DNA follows: TGTGCCAGCGGGGGACTAGCGGGTTTGAGTGAGCAGTTCTTC. As protein: CASGGLAGLSEQFF. The chain recombines TRBV7-8 with TRBJ2-1; 12 bases are shared with TRBD2. From germline, CDR1 is SGHVS and CDR2 FQNEAQ. Unmatched junction bases numbered 8, after V lost 8 bases and J lost 9 bases. This CDR3 region has 14 residues.

This clonotype was observed a handful of times. The chain recombines TRBV5-1 with TRBJ2-5; 10 positions match TRBD2. The trim removed 0 bases at V and 5 bases at J, leaving 7 bases unmatched. The germline V gene has CDR1 SGHRS and CDR2 YFSETQ. The CDR3 sequence is 16 residues long. Here the CDR3 DNA reads TGCGCCAGCAGCTTGGTTACTAGCGGGGTTCTGGAGACCCAGTACTTC. Translated: CASSLVTSGVLETQYF. The variable domain in full, with the rest retrieved from reference TRBV5-1 and TRBJ2-5, is KAGVTQTPRYLIKTRGQQVTLSCSPISGHRSVSWYQQTPGQGLQFLFEYFSETQRNKGNFPGRFSGRQFSNSRSEMNVSTLELGDSALYLCASSLVTSGVLETQYFGPGTRLLVL.

This clonotype was observed a handful of times. The chain joins TRBV28 to TRBJ1-1, with D perhaps matching TRBD1 (5 bases). The germline CDR1 and CDR2 sequences are MDHEN and SYDVKM. The length of the CDR3 is 13 residues. V lost 4 bases, J lost 11 bases, and 17 bases lay in between. The CDR3 region has the DNA TGTGCCAGCAGTTCCCCAATGACAGTCAGGGCTTTCTTT. This codes for CASSSPMTVRAFF.

This clonotype was counted only a few times. The chain combines TRBV4-2 with TRBJ2-1; D uncertain. Trimming removed 0 bases at V and 0 bases at J, with 3 bases between. Germline V gene lookup returns CDR1 LGHNA and CDR2 YNFKEQ. The CDR3 extends over 14 amino acids. The CDR3 sequence is CASSQDYSYNEQFF. The CDR3 coding sequence is TGTGCCAGCAGCCAAGACTACTCCTACAATGAGCAGTTCTTC.

The CDR3 here is CSARDPRASNYGYTF. The CDR3 DNA reads TGCAGTGCTAGAGATCCCCGCGCATCAAACTATGGCTACACCTTC. This sequence joins TRBV20-1 and TRBJ1-2; no firm D call. CDR3 size: 15 residues. Trimming shortened V by 0 bases and J by 2 bases, and 13 bases separated the two germline ends. Germline-derived CDR1 and CDR2 are DFQATT and SNEGSKA (reference sequence).

This clonotype was picked up a small number of times. The chain links TRBV5-1 to TRBJ2-2; D not resolved. Germline CDR1 reads SGHRS; CDR2 reads YFSETQ. Between the trimmed V and J ends, which lost 10 bases and 5 bases, there was a span of 24 bases. This CDR3 is 16 amino acids long. CDR3 sequence reads: CAAPRWEHALTGELFF. The CDR3, as DNA: TGCGCCGCACCCCGCTGGGAACACGCTTTGACCGGGGAGCTGTTTTTT.

Turning to this clonotype: Mismatch with germline at one junction end may stem from a read error. The gene calls are TRBV3-1 and TRBJ2-5, with 9 positions matching TRBD1. The germline gives CDR1 LGHDT, CDR2 YNNKEL (reference sequence). This CDR3 is 15 amino acids long. CDR3 nucleotide sequence: TGTGCCAGCAGCTCTCCCGGGACAGGGCAAGCGACCCAGTACTTC. Its translation is CASSSPGTGQATQYF.

This clonotype was observed at least ten times. The rearrangement joins TRBV20-1 to TRBJ1-3; the D is unclear. V was shortened by 4 bases and J by 7 bases, with 11 bases between the two germline ends. The CDR3 is made up of 12 amino acids. In germline, CDR1 is DFQATT, CDR2 SNEGSKA (reference sequence). DNA of the CDR3: TGCAGTGCTATCGCCAGAGGGAACACCATATATTTT. This sequence encodes CSAIARGNTIYF.